This entry lists 14 T cell receptor beta chains sequenced from one sample in a study of blood T cell repertoires in COVID-19. Profiled with immunoSEQ multiplex PCR; TCRdb holds only in-frame clones, not every one. The sample shows 250,000 or so clones, around 84% of them seen only once. The sample was PBMCs or T cells enriched from blood (not recorded which). Receptors originate from a woman aged 50 to 60 who had been exposed to COVID-19.

In this sample, this clone turned up once. The chain combines TRBV10-2 with TRBJ1-5; the D is unclear. Trimming stripped 3 bases from V and 1 base from J, with 7 bases between. The length of the CDR3 is 14 residues. Germline V gene data show CDR1 as WSHSY and CDR2 as SAAADI. CDR3 sequence: CASSDRSSNQPQHF. The CDR3 nucleotides are TGCGCCAGCAGTGACAGGTCGAGCAATCAGCCCCAGCATTTT.

This clone has only a few counts. This chain uses TRBV18 with TRBJ1-2; 8 bases agree with TRBD1. The CDR3 has 15 residues. The germline CDR1 and CDR2 sequences are KGHSH and LQKENI. The V and J ends lost 3 bases and 7 bases, in that order; junction bases with no gene match: 10. CDR3: CASSPGGQGAGGYTF. The CDR3 region has the DNA TGTGCCAGCTCACCCGGCGGCCAGGGGGCAGGTGGCTACACCTTC.

The chain links TRBV5-4 to TRBJ1-6; 7 bases map to TRBD1. The CDR3 consists of 20 residues. Germline assignment: CDR1 SGHNT and CDR2 YYREEE (reference sequence). V lost 2 bases to trimming and J lost 7 bases; unmatched junction nucleotides: 21. The CDR3 coding sequence is TGTGCCAGCAGCTTAAATCCTCGCAGACTGGGACAGAGGGGGAATTCACCCCTCCACTTT. Translation: CASSLNPRRLGQRGNSPLHF.

The chain joins TRBV18 to TRBJ1-6; 7 bases fit TRBD1. This CDR3 is built from 15 residues. Per germline, CDR1 KGHSH and CDR2 LQKENI. V trimming: 6 bases; J trimming: 5 bases; junction bases outside the gene matches: 7. The CDR3 here is CASSYFGTDNSPLHF. CDR3 sequence (DNA): TGTGCCAGCTCGTATTTCGGGACAGATAATTCACCCCTCCACTTT.

This rearrangement joins TRBV6-5 to TRBJ1-1; maybe TRBD1 (5 bases). Trimming took 9 bases from V and 0 from J, leaving 8 bases between them. This CDR3 region has 12 residues. The germline V gene has CDR1 MNHEY and CDR2 SVGAGI. The DNA of the CDR3 is TGTGCCAGTGGACACCTGAACACTGAAGCTTTCTTT. It codes for CASGHLNTEAFF.

J is TRBJ2-3 and V is TRBV11-2; TRBD1 matches 7 bases. V trimming: 0 bases; J trimming: 6 bases; junction bases outside the gene matches: 6. There are 15 residues in the CDR3. In germline, CDR1 is SGHAT, CDR2 FQNNGV. The CDR3 bases are TGTGCCAGCAGCTTAGAGGGACAGCCAAGCGATACGCAGTATTTT. As protein: CASSLEGQPSDTQYF.

The rearrangement uses TRBV7-2 and TRBJ2-7; D possibly corresponds to TRBD1 (6 bases). Trimming shortened V by 5 bases and J by 3 bases, and 20 bases separated the two germline ends. Germline V gene sequence: CDR1 SGHTA, CDR2 FQGNSA. The CDR3 loop spans 16 amino acids. The CDR3 DNA reads as TGTGCCAGCAGCCTCAACAGGGTGGGGTTCCTCTACGAGCAGTACTTC. Its translation: CASSLNRVGFLYEQYF.

This clone has a handful of counts. The J gene is TRBJ2-2, the V gene TRBV2; D uncertain. Trimming shortened V by 7 bases and J by 2 bases, and 8 bases separated the two germline ends. Germline-derived CDR1 and CDR2 are SNHLY and FYNNEI. This CDR3 comprises 13 residues. The CDR3 protein is CASTILNTGELFF. The CDR3 DNA reads TGTGCCAGCACAATACTTAACACCGGGGAGCTGTTTTTT.

The chain recombines TRBV19 with TRBJ2-3; D perhaps matches TRBD1 (5 bases). V was clipped by 0 bases and J by 4 bases, with 14 bases between them. The CDR3 runs 16 residues. Germline V CDR1 and CDR2: LNHDA, SQIVND (reference sequence). In nucleotides, the CDR3 is TGTGCCAGTAGTATAGATCATGGCCAGGGTGCAGATACGCAGTATTTT. This encodes CASSIDHGQGADTQYF.

The chain employs TRBV7-3 and TRBJ2-2, with 9 bases matching TRBD2. Trimming took 1 base from V and 0 from J; bases not matched to a gene: 9. The CDR3 length is 19 residues. Germline assignment: CDR1 SGHTA and CDR2 FQGTGA. The CDR3 protein is CASSLRGSGGFANTGELFF. Written as DNA, the CDR3 is TGTGCCAGCAGCTTAAGGGGTAGCGGGGGCTTCGCGAACACCGGGGAGCTGTTTTTT.

The chain carries TRBV10-3 and TRBJ1-1; D call uncertain. The CDR3 contains 14 residues. Germline V lookup: CDR1 ENHRY, CDR2 SYGVKD. The V end lost 3 bases, the J end lost 2 bases, and 10 bases lay between the germline ends. Written as DNA, the CDR3 is TGTGCCATCAGTGAATCGGGGATTAACACTGAAGCTTTCTTT. This codes for CAISESGINTEAFF.

The chain has TRBV19 and TRBJ1-4, with a tentative D call TRBD1 (5 bases). CDR1 and CDR2 from the germline V gene are LNHDA and SQIVND (reference sequence). Trimming shortened V by 2 bases and J by 5 bases, and 9 bases separated the two germline ends. The CDR3 length is 14 residues. DNA for the CDR3: TGTGCCAGTAGTATACAACAGGAGAATGAAAAACTGTTTTTT. It codes for CASSIQQENEKLFF.

Notes on this clone: Other DNA sequences from this sample encode an identical CDR3 as well. This sequence joins TRBV28 and TRBJ1-2; TRBD1 is a possible D gene (5 bases). This CDR3 comprises 12 residues. Germline-derived CDR1 and CDR2 are MDHEN and SYDVKM. V was cut by 6 bases and J by 5 bases, with 10 bases left in between. CDR3 loop: CASSSGGYGYTF. In DNA, the CDR3 is TGTGCCAGCAGCTCCGGGGGATATGGCTACACCTTC.

This chain links TRBV5-1 with TRBJ1-4, with 7 nucleotides matching TRBD1. The junction had 11 bases not matched to a gene; V was cut back by 4 bases and J by 5 bases. The germline gives CDR1 SGHRS, CDR2 YFSETQ. The CDR3 is 16 residues long. For the CDR3, the DNA is TGCGCCAGCAGCCCCGCACTCGACAGGGCGAATGAAAAACTGTTTTTT. This gives the protein CASSPALDRANEKLFF.